The TCR beta chain under discussion was sequenced for a study of blood T cell repertoires in COVID-19. The Seattle patients, enrolled during active infection, were followed longitudinally. The CDR3 is made up of 14 amino acids. Germline CDR1 and CDR2: PRHDT and FYEKMQ (reference sequence). Trimming removed 7 bases from V and 2 bases from J, with 14 bases in between. Per the authors' pipeline: Amplification with reference gene primers provided the estimates of nucleated cell counts. Assay used: immunoSEQ multiplex PCR; TCRdb lists only in-frame clones, some missing. V, J and clone size reflect that table, while D and trimming were determined from the DNA. This sample has roughly 190,000 clones; 85% to 95% occur once, and the top ten carry roughly 0.76%.

The material sequenced was peripheral blood. The source is a man aged 30-40 years with COVID-19, enrolled during active disease. This rearrangement joins TRBV13 to TRBJ1-2, with a possible D match to TRBD1 (6 bases). DNA of the CDR3: TGTGCCAGCACCATAGACAGGCGCAACTATGGCTACACCTTC. Its translation: CASTIDRRNYGYTF.